One sample yielded the 3 T cell receptor beta chains listed below, sequenced in a study of identical twins. TCRdb re-derived calls from the 5' RACE reads in MiXCR, one entry per CDR3 protein. This sample has about 890,000 distinct CDR3 sequences, with 10% to 15% found just once. This same sample was also taken into another study, of yellow fever vaccine responses in identical twins.

Sequenced material: PBMCs. The receptors come from a young woman in good health.

The chain has TRBV9 and TRBJ2-2; TRBD1 matches 8 bases. J lost 7 bases, V lost 0 bases, and 5 bases had no gene match. This CDR3 is built from 15 residues. The V gene's germline CDR1 is SGDLS and CDR2 YYNGEE. The CDR3 sequence is CASSVGQGKGGELFF. CDR3 nucleotide sequence: TGTGCCAGCAGCGTAGGACAGGGGAAGGGCGGGGAGCTGTTTTTT.

This clonotype was detected a few times. The V and J genes are TRBV5-1 and TRBJ1-1; tentatively, D is TRBD1 (6 bases). Germline V gene data show CDR1 as SGHRS and CDR2 as YFSETQ. The CDR3 runs to 12 residues. V was cut by 0 bases and J by 12 bases, with 12 bases left in between. The CDR3 protein is CASSLGGQAPFF. The CDR3 nucleotides are TGCGCCAGCAGCTTGGGGGGGCAGGCACCTTTCTTT.

Details on this clonotype: Likely a read error: the CDR3 ends without its conserved phenylalanine or tryptophan. This chain's CDR3 is CASSPGLADYNEQFL. Here the CDR3 DNA reads TGTGCCAGCAGCCCCGGACTAGCGGACTACAATGAGCAGTTCCTC. V and J are TRBV6-2 or TRBV6-3 and TRBJ2-1, with 10 bases that match TRBD2. V dropped 6 bases and J dropped 3; count of bases not matched to a gene: 5. The CDR3 contains 15 residues. Germline V gene lookup returns CDR1 MNHEY and CDR2 SVGEGT.